This T cell receptor (beta chain) was retrieved from a study of blood T cells in healthy people across ages. It was with a sample-barcoded 5' primer and a J-beta primer mix that a second PCR of roughly 6 to 12 cycles was run. TCRdb passed the 5' RACE reads through MiXCR, listing each CDR3 protein once. In the table there are approximately 1.5 million distinct CDR3 sequences, roughly 43% of which are singletons. Germline assignment: CDR1 DFQATT and CDR2 SNEGSKA (reference sequence). The CDR3 spans 12 residues. Trimming took 5 bases from V and 6 from J, leaving 13 bases between them. The chain has TRBV20-1 and TRBJ1-2, with D possibly matching TRBD1 (6 bases). The material sequenced was blood. This TCR came from a woman between 18 and 29 years old in good health. The CDR3 reads CSAHREVDGYTF. The DNA of the CDR3 is TGCAGTGCTCACAGGGAGGTAGATGGCTACACCTTC.